A single sample is the source of the 23 T cell receptor beta chains below, sequenced in a study of cytomegalovirus exposure and HLA in healthy donors. Primers: 60 Vbeta forward and 13 Jbeta reverse. Only in-frame clones appear in the TCRdb table, and some are missing; sequencing was by immunoSEQ multiplex PCR. The table shows around 130,000 clones, with about 82% occurring only once. The sequenced material came from PBMCs. The receptors originated from a man aged 30-40 years in good health and CMV-seronegative.

V gene TRBV7-9 combines with J gene TRBJ1-1; 11 positions match TRBD1. V was clipped by 5 bases and J by 8 bases; unmatched bases: 10. This CDR3 has 15 amino acids. Germline CDR1 and CDR2: SEHNR and FQNEAQ (reference sequence). The CDR3 loop reads CASSPPGTGGWEAFF. DNA of the CDR3: TGTGCCAGCAGCCCCCCCGGGACAGGGGGTTGGGAAGCTTTCTTT.

The rearrangement links TRBV15 to TRBJ1-6; no clear D gene. Per the germline V gene, CDR1 is LNHNV and CDR2 is YYDKDF (reference sequence). Trimming cost V 3 bases and J 8 bases, with 8 bases left between them. The CDR3 extends over 13 amino acids. This CDR3 reads CATSSGRDSPLHF. DNA of the CDR3: TGTGCCACCAGCAGCGGGAGGGATTCACCCCTCCACTTT. Variable domain in full (rest from reference TRBV15 and TRBJ1-6): DAMVIQNPRYQVTQFGKPVTLSCSQTLNHNVMYWYQQKSSQAPKLLFHYYDKDFNNEADTPDNFQSRRPNTSFCFLDIRSPGLGDTAMYLCATSSGRDSPLHFGNGTRLTVT.

The rearrangement joins TRBV28 to TRBJ1-1; perhaps TRBD1 as D (6 bases). The CDR3 is made up of 13 amino acids. Trimming cost V 6 bases and J 3 bases, with 11 bases left between them. From germline, CDR1 is MDHEN and CDR2 SYDVKM. The CDR3 sequence is CASRTDSDTEAFF. Written as DNA, the CDR3 is TGTGCCAGCAGAACGGACAGTGACACTGAAGCTTTCTTT.

The sample holds one count of this clone. CDR3 coding DNA: TGTGCCAGCAGTTTTCCCGCCGGGGAGCTGTTTTTT. It yields the protein CASSFPAGELFF. The chain couples TRBV28 to TRBJ2-2; D gene unclear. CDR3 length equals 12 residues. Trimming pared 3 bases from V and 6 bases from J, leaving 5 bases between. Germline V gene lookup returns CDR1 MDHEN and CDR2 SYDVKM.

The chain uses TRBV19 and TRBJ1-2; the D gene is possibly TRBD1 (6 bases). Trimming stripped 5 bases from V and 4 bases from J, with 11 bases between. The CDR3 length is 13 residues. Per the germline V gene, CDR1 is LNHDA and CDR2 is SQIVND (reference sequence). CDR3 amino acids: CASSWDTSYGYTF. The CDR3 region has the DNA TGTGCCAGTAGTTGGGACACTAGCTATGGCTACACCTTC.

The genes are TRBV5-1 and TRBJ1-2; the D gene is possibly TRBD1 (6 bases). V was pared by 0 bases and J by 3 bases, with 9 bases between. This CDR3 spans 14 amino acids. Germline V lookup: CDR1 SGHRS, CDR2 YFSETQ. CDR3 sequence reads: CASSLVSGDYGYTF. The CDR3 DNA follows: TGCGCCAGCAGCTTGGTGTCAGGGGACTATGGCTACACCTTC.

The rearrangement links TRBV7-2 to TRBJ1-1; the D gene is possibly TRBD1 (5 bases). Trimming left V 2 bases short and J 10 bases short, with 20 bases between. The CDR3 runs 15 residues. The germline V gene encodes CDR1 SGHTA and CDR2 FQGNSA. This chain's CDR3 is CASSLFISWGVLAFF. The CDR3 region has the DNA TGTGCCAGCAGCTTATTTATATCGTGGGGGGTTTTAGCTTTCTTT. The full variable domain, rest sourced from reference TRBV7-2 and TRBJ1-1, is GAGVSQSPSNKVTEKGKDVELRCDPISGHTALYWYRQSLGQGLEFLIYFQGNSAPDKSGLPSDRFSAERTGGSVSTLTIQRTQQEDSAVYLCASSLFISWGVLAFFGQGTRLTVV.

The chain carries TRBV18 and TRBJ2-7, with D unresolved. Germline-derived CDR1 and CDR2 are KGHSH and LQKENI. With 1 base removed from V and 3 bases from J, the gap between germline ends came to 10 bases. This CDR3 comprises 14 residues. The CDR3 region is CASSPLGSGYEQYF. The CDR3 coding sequence is TGTGCCAGCTCACCACTCGGTTCAGGCTACGAGCAGTACTTC.

The chain has TRBV28 and TRBJ2-1; 7 bases agree with TRBD1. V lost 0 bases to trimming and J lost 9 bases; unmatched junction nucleotides: 17. The CDR3 covers 18 residues. The germline CDR1 and CDR2 sequences are MDHEN and SYDVKM. The DNA of the CDR3 is TGTGCCAGCAGTTTATGGGGTCGACAGGGCGTTCGCGAGGGTGAGCAGTTCTTC. Its translation is CASSLWGRQGVREGEQFF. The full variable domain, with the rest looked up from reference TRBV28 and TRBJ2-1, is DVKVTQSSRYLVKRTGEKVFLECVQDMDHENMFWYRQDPGLGLRLIYFSYDVKMKEKGDIPEGYSVSREKKERFSLILESASTNQTSMYLCASSLWGRQGVREGEQFFGPGTRLTVL.

This clone was counted once. This chain links TRBV7-9 with TRBJ2-5; 8 nucleotides match TRBD1. This CDR3 contains 12 residues. The V gene end was trimmed by 5 bases and the J gene end by 10 bases; junction bases not matched to a gene: 6. Germline V gene lookup returns CDR1 SEHNR and CDR2 FQNEAQ (reference sequence). CDR3 sequence: CASSTDRGDQYF. As DNA, the CDR3 is TGTGCCAGCAGCACAGACAGGGGAGACCAGTACTTC.

This clone showed up just a few times. V gene TRBV2 combines with J gene TRBJ1-2; TRBD1 matches 8 bases. The CDR3 is made up of 15 amino acids. CDR1 is SNHLY and CDR2 is FYNNEI in the germline V gene. The trim removed 3 bases at V and 3 bases at J, leaving 6 bases unmatched. Here the CDR3 DNA reads TGTGCCAGCAGTGAGCCAGGGGGCATTGACTATGGCTACACCTTC. This encodes CASSEPGGIDYGYTF.

The chain combines TRBV18 with TRBJ2-5; D is uncertain. Per germline, CDR1 KGHSH and CDR2 LQKENI. V lost 3 bases and J 5 bases, leaving 19 bases between the germline ends. The CDR3 spans 16 residues. CDR3 amino acids: CASSPSRPAGDETQYF. CDR3 nucleotides: TGTGCCAGCTCACCCTCTCGTCCAGCCGGAGACGAGACCCAGTACTTC.

The genes are TRBV11-2 and TRBJ2-7; tentative D call: TRBD1 (6 bases). The germline V gene encodes CDR1 SGHAT and CDR2 FQNNGV. There are 19 residues in the CDR3. Trimming took 0 bases from V and 2 from J, leaving 23 bases between them. The CDR3 sequence: CASSLDLPGTPKGAYEQYF. In DNA, the CDR3 is TGTGCCAGCAGCTTAGATCTTCCCGGGACACCGAAGGGGGCCTACGAGCAGTACTTC.

This clone occurred once. Other DNA variants within this sample encode the same CDR3. The J gene is TRBJ2-1, the V gene TRBV5-6; D perhaps matches TRBD2 (5 bases). The CDR3 covers 11 residues. CDR1 is SGHDT, CDR2 YYEEEE, per germline. V shed 1 base and J shed 10 bases, with 6 bases lying between them. The CDR3 DNA reads as TGTGCCAGCAGCTTGTCGGGGGAGCAGTTCTTC. Amino acids: CASSLSGEQFF.

CDR3 DNA sequence: TGCGCCAGCAGCCAAGACGGGATCCAGTCACCCCTCCACTTT. Translating gives CASSQDGIQSPLHF. The chain uses TRBV4-3 and TRBJ1-6; D call uncertain. V was cut by 0 bases and J by 10 bases, with 10 bases left in between. Germline CDR1 LGHNA, CDR2 YSLEER. The CDR3 runs 14 residues.

The V call is TRBV5-1, the J call TRBJ1-2; TRBD1 matches at 10 bases. Germline CDR1 is SGHRS and CDR2 is YFSETQ. CDR3 length equals 14 residues. Germline trimming cut 4 bases from V and 6 bases from J; bases unmatched to any gene: 6. The CDR3 protein is CASSDRQGAHGYTF. The CDR3 DNA is TGCGCCAGCAGCGACCGACAGGGGGCGCATGGCTACACCTTC.

This chain links TRBV5-1 with TRBJ2-2; 7 nucleotides align to TRBD2. Germline V gene lookup returns CDR1 SGHRS and CDR2 YFSETQ. V gave up 0 bases and J gave up 3 bases; unmatched junction bases: 5. The CDR3 totals 16 residues. The DNA for the CDR3 is TGCGCCAGCAGCTTGGCCGCGGGAGATTACACCGGGGAGCTGTTTTTT. Protein: CASSLAAGDYTGELFF.

This chain links TRBV5-4 with TRBJ2-7; 7 bases map to TRBD1. V trimming: 0 bases; J trimming: 3 bases; junction bases outside the gene matches: 3. CDR1 and CDR2 from the germline V gene are SGHNT and YYREEE (reference sequence). This CDR3 region has 14 residues. The CDR3 nucleotides are TGTGCCAGCAGCTTGGGACAGGGCAGCTACGAGCAGTACTTC. Translated: CASSLGQGSYEQYF.

CDR3 DNA sequence: TGTGCCAGCGCGAAGCCAGGGTGGAACTCTGGAAACACCATATATTTT. Its protein is CASAKPGWNSGNTIYF. The chain employs TRBV28 and TRBJ1-3; tentative D call: TRBD1 (5 bases). V lost 8 bases and J 0 bases, leaving 17 bases between the germline ends. Germline V CDR1 and CDR2: MDHEN, SYDVKM. The CDR3 has 16 amino acids.

V is TRBV7-2 and J is TRBJ1-5; D is unclear. V gave up 1 base and J gave up 7 bases, with 8 bases separating them. The CDR3 has 13 amino acids. The V gene's germline CDR1 is SGHTA and CDR2 FQGNSA. The CDR3: CASSLGYQQPQHF. CDR3 DNA: TGTGCCAGCAGCTTAGGGTATCAGCAGCCCCAGCATTTT.

This chain connects TRBV7-2 to TRBJ1-6, with D perhaps TRBD1 (6 bases). The V and J ends lost 2 bases and 8 bases respectively, with 16 bases between them. This CDR3 is built from 16 residues. Germline CDR1 SGHTA, CDR2 FQGNSA. This chain's CDR3 is CASSLQGFSGDSPLHF. The CDR3 coding sequence is TGTGCCAGCAGCTTACAGGGGTTCAGTGGAGATTCACCCCTCCACTTT.

This clone occurred a few times. Here the CDR3 reads CASSRFGLRLNTEAFF. The CDR3 coding sequence is TGTGCCAGCAGCCGATTCGGGTTAAGACTGAACACTGAAGCTTTCTTT. The chain has TRBV7-2 and TRBJ1-1; D unresolved. The CDR3 consists of 16 residues. Trimming took off 5 bases at V and 0 bases at J, with 16 bases between the two ends. Germline CDR1 is SGHTA and CDR2 is FQGNSA.

The chain employs TRBV25-1 and TRBJ2-5; 7 bases agree with TRBD2. This CDR3 comprises 14 residues. After removal of 5 bases from V and 1 base from J, the junction contained 4 bases not matched to a gene. The germline V gene has CDR1 MGHDK and CDR2 SYGVNS. The DNA for the CDR3 is TGTGCCAGCAGTTTCAGCGGGGTCCAAGAGACCCAGTACTTC. Its translation: CASSFSGVQETQYF.